The next 8 T cell receptor beta chains were all read from a single sample in a study of T cells expressing NK-cell markers. TCRdb re-called the 5' RACE reads; one entry per CDR3 protein, DNA not given. The sample has about 390,000 distinct CDR3 sequences. The specimen was blood T cells: a sorted CD56 or NKG2C T cell subset, CD4+ or CD8+ T cells, or bulk PBMC T cells (not recorded which). The receptors were gathered from a woman between 50 and 59 years old in good health.

The rearrangement joins TRBV12-3 or TRBV12-4 to TRBJ1-5; checking the TCRdb D call of TRBD1 is not possible without DNA. The CDR3 consists of 15 residues. CDR3 sequence reads: CASSFRQGLGQPQHF.

The rearrangement links TRBV9 to TRBJ2-6. Germline V lookup: CDR1 SGDLS, CDR2 YYNGEE. This CDR3 has 14 amino acids. The CDR3 here is CASSVGIGANVLTF.

The chain employs TRBV24-1 and TRBJ2-3. The CDR3 loop spans 11 amino acids. Germline V lookup: CDR1 KGHDR, CDR2 SFDVKD. CDR3 loop: CATNSTDTQYF.

The chain links TRBV20-1 to TRBJ1-5; TCRdb's D gene call, TRBD1, goes unchecked for lack of DNA. CDR1 is DFQATT, CDR2 SNEGSKA, per germline (reference sequence). CDR3 length equals 14 residues. The CDR3 loop is CSARKTGNNQPQHF.

The genes are TRBV10-3 and TRBJ1-2; TCRdb returns TRBD1, unconfirmable since there is no DNA. Germline V gene sequence: CDR1 ENHRY, CDR2 SYGVKD. The CDR3 has 15 amino acids. CDR3 loop: CAIRGQGRTNYGYTF.

The V call is TRBV2, the J call TRBJ2-7; TCRdb designates TRBD1, a call that cannot be tested without DNA. This CDR3 has 17 residues. Germline V gives CDR1 SNHLY, CDR2 FYNNEI. CDR3 amino acids: CASSPPGTGKVSDEQYF.

The chain links TRBV18 to TRBJ2-2. The CDR3 has 14 amino acids. The germline V gene encodes CDR1 KGHSH and CDR2 LQKENI. CDR3 loop: CASSPGPYTGELFF.

This chain links TRBV24-1 with TRBJ1-5; TCRdb returns TRBD1, unconfirmable since there is no DNA. Germline values: CDR1 KGHDR, CDR2 SFDVKD. This CDR3 comprises 14 residues. CDR3: CATSDPGPNQPQHF.